The rows below give T cell receptor beta chains drawn from one sample of a study of cytomegalovirus exposure and HLA in healthy donors. Sequencing used immunoSEQ multiplex PCR; TCRdb keeps in-frame clones, though not all of them. The sample includes 99,000 or so clones, 60% to 85% of them seen just once. The specimen sequenced was PBMCs. The receptors stem from a man in his 60s in good health and CMV-seropositive. Each CDR3 is given with its conserved first and last residue. The order of the fields is D gene, J gene, V gene, clone size, CDR3 protein, CDR3 DNA. The D gene is left open where the match is weak. Clone size is given for some rows only: seen once, a few or many times, or a class if the clone is expanded.

TRBD2	TRBJ2-7	TRBV30	NA	CAWNGGTHEQYF	TGTGCCTGGAACGGGGGGACCCACGAGCAGTACTTC
NA	TRBJ2-7	TRBV6-6	NA	CASSYAGSSYEQYF	TGTGCCAGCAGTTACGCAGGATCTTCCTACGAGCAGTACTTC
NA	TRBJ2-3	TRBV29-1	NA	CSHSLSGTTNTQYF	TGCAGCCACTCTCTCAGCGGTACTACAAATACGCAGTATTTT
TRBD2	TRBJ2-1	TRBV5-1	few	CASSSGLRGEDEQFF	TGCGCCAGCAGCTCGGGACTAAGAGGCGAGGATGAGCAGTTCTTC
TRBD2	TRBJ2-5	TRBV29-1	few	CSVASGGVTQYF	TGCAGCGTTGCTAGCGGGGGTGTGACCCAGTACTTC
NA	TRBJ2-5	TRBV5-1	NA	CASSFTGTQYF	TGCGCCAGCAGCTTTACCGGGACCCAGTACTTC
NA	TRBJ2-7	TRBV28	NA	CASSTYEQYF	TGTGCCAGCAGTACATACGAGCAGTACTTC
TRBD2	TRBJ2-7	TRBV2	NA	CASGGRGRPSYEQYF	TGTGCCAGCGGGGGGCGCGGGAGGCCCTCCTACGAGCAGTACTTC
TRBD1	TRBJ2-3	TRBV7-8	NA	CASSLRQGETDTQYF	TGTGCCAGCAGCCTAAGACAGGGGGAGACAGATACGCAGTATTTT
TRBD1	TRBJ1-1	TRBV5-4	few	CASYGQGWGTEAFF	TGTGCCAGCTACGGACAGGGGTGGGGCACTGAAGCTTTCTTT
TRBD1	TRBJ1-2	TRBV2	few	CASSVFRQGADYGYTF	TGTGCCAGCAGTGTATTTCGACAGGGGGCGGACTATGGCTACACCTTC
TRBD1	TRBJ2-7	TRBV14	NA	CASSPGTGAYEQYF	TGTGCCAGCAGCCCCGGGACAGGGGCCTACGAGCAGTACTTC
NA	TRBJ1-2	TRBV7-2	NA	CASSLNIGAGRSYGYTF	TGTGCCAGCAGCTTAAATATTGGGGCAGGGCGATCCTATGGCTACACCTTC
NA	TRBJ1-1	TRBV9	NA	CASSVGSAADTEAFF	TGTGCCAGCAGCGTAGGGTCCGCCGCAGACACTGAAGCTTTCTTT
NA	TRBJ1-1	TRBV19	few	CASSSPFRQNTEAFF	TGTGCCAGTAGTAGCCCCTTCCGACAGAACACTGAAGCTTTCTTT
TRBD1	TRBJ2-3	TRBV10-1	NA	CASSERTGSDTQYF	TGCGCCAGCAGTGAACGGACAGGGTCAGATACGCAGTATTTT
NA	TRBJ2-2	TRBV7-3	NA	CASSPKAGLPSVTGELFF	TGTGCCAGCAGCCCAAAGGCAGGGCTCCCCTCCGTCACCGGGGAGCTGTTTTTT
NA	TRBJ2-2	TRBV10-3	NA	CAINPYPDRTGELFF	TGTGCCATCAATCCCTATCCTGACAGAACCGGGGAGCTGTTTTTT
TRBD2	TRBJ2-7	TRBV4-3	once	CASSQGVLAGTYEQYF	TGCGCCAGCAGCCAAGGTGTGCTAGCGGGAACCTACGAGCAGTACTTC
NA	TRBJ1-1	TRBV7-9	medium-sized	CASSLAPGLGTEAFF	TGTGCCAGCAGCTTAGCCCCAGGGTTGGGCACTGAAGCTTTCTTT
TRBD1	TRBJ1-1	TRBV15	once	CATSRGDRGPMNTEAFF	TGTGCCACCAGCAGAGGGGACAGGGGTCCTATGAACACTGAAGCTTTCTTT
NA	TRBJ2-6	TRBV2	NA	CASRERDTVPGANVLTF	TGTGCCAGCAGGGAGCGGGACACGGTACCTGGGGCCAACGTCCTGACTTTC
NA	TRBJ1-1	TRBV9	NA	CASSVADGGPMNTEAFF	TGTGCCAGCAGCGTAGCGGACGGAGGACCAATGAACACTGAAGCTTTCTTT
NA	TRBJ1-3	TRBV18	NA	CASSPAAGAVGNTIYF	TGTGCCAGCTCACCGGCGGCGGGGGCTGTTGGAAACACCATATATTTT
NA	TRBJ2-3	TRBV10-3	NA	CAISESAADTQYF	TGTGCCATCAGTGAGTCTGCCGCGGATACGCAGTATTTT
NA	TRBJ1-2	TRBV11-1	NA	CASSSGGRTPNYGYTF	TGTGCCAGCAGCTCCGGGGGTAGGACCCCTAACTATGGCTACACCTTC
TRBD1	TRBJ1-1	TRBV7-9	few	CASSLGQGLDTEAFF	TGTGCCAGCAGCTTGGGACAGGGGTTGGACACTGAAGCTTTCTTT
NA	TRBJ1-2	TRBV5-4	few	CASSLGRRRGDNGYTF	TGTGCCAGCAGCTTGGGTCGACGGCGAGGGGACAATGGCTACACCTTC
TRBD1	TRBJ2-3	TRBV15	NA	CATSRELKLGQGADTQYF	TGTGCCACCAGCAGAGAACTAAAGCTGGGACAGGGGGCTGATACGCAGTATTTT
NA	TRBJ2-7	TRBV6-6	NA	CASRSQVNEQYF	TGTGCCAGCAGGTCACAGGTCAACGAGCAGTACTTC
NA	TRBJ2-7	TRBV7-8	NA	CASSLNVWGLSSYEQYF	TGTGCCAGCAGCTTAAATGTTTGGGGGCTAAGCTCCTACGAGCAGTACTTC
TRBD1	TRBJ2-5	TRBV30	NA	CAWRFRGPIFDETQYF	TGTGCCTGGAGGTTCAGGGGGCCAATCTTTGATGAGACCCAGTACTTC
NA	TRBJ2-1	TRBV5-6	few	CASATERDEQFF	TGTGCCAGTGCGACTGAGAGGGATGAGCAGTTCTTC
NA	TRBJ1-1	TRBV5-1	NA	CASSLAAGPGRHTEAFF	TGCGCCAGCAGCTTGGCCGCCGGGCCAGGGCGTCACACTGAAGCTTTCTTT
NA	TRBJ1-5	TRBV4-1	few	CASSQGVYQPQHF	TGCGCCAGCAGCCAAGGAGTATATCAGCCCCAGCATTTT
NA	TRBJ1-2	TRBV20-1	NA	CSAITGGYTF	TGCAGTGCTATTACCGGTGGCTACACCTTC
TRBD1	TRBJ1-6	TRBV6-4	NA	CASSPSTGMNSPLHF	TGTGCCAGCAGTCCCTCGACAGGGATGAATTCACCCCTCCACTTT
TRBD2	TRBJ2-3	TRBV4-1	NA	CASSSRTSGGQGTQYF	TGCGCCAGCAGCTCTCGGACTAGCGGGGGCCAAGGTACGCAGTATTTT
NA	TRBJ2-1	TRBV7-6	NA	CATKISGYNEQFF	TGTGCCACAAAAATTTCGGGTTACAATGAGCAGTTCTTC
NA	TRBJ2-5	TRBV15	NA	CATRYSGLETQYF	TGTGCCACCCGATACAGCGGTTTAGAGACCCAGTACTTC
NA	TRBJ1-1	TRBV13	NA	CASNQGGRTEAFF	TGTGCCAGCAATCAAGGGGGACGGACTGAAGCTTTCTTT
TRBD2	TRBJ2-1	TRBV2	NA	CASDRSGGYNEQFF	TGTGCCAGCGATCGCAGCGGGGGGTACAATGAGCAGTTCTTC
NA	TRBJ1-6	TRBV28	NA	CASIGVNSPLHF	TGTGCCAGCATCGGGGTGAATTCACCCCTCCACTTT
NA	TRBJ2-2	TRBV5-1	once	CASSRRGGGPANTGELFF	TGCGCCAGCAGCCGACGGGGAGGGGGGCCCGCGAACACCGGGGAGCTGTTTTTT
TRBD1	TRBJ2-6	TRBV5-4	NA	CASSLTGGLGANVLTF	TGTGCCAGCAGCTTGACAGGGGGCTTGGGGGCCAACGTCCTGACTTTC
NA	TRBJ2-3	TRBV27	NA	CASRPPRTRTDTQYF	TGTGCCAGCAGGCCCCCCCGGACACGCACAGATACGCAGTATTTT
TRBD1	TRBJ2-3	TRBV11-2	NA	CASSLVFGQGLTDTQYF	TGTGCCAGCAGCTTAGTGTTCGGACAGGGTCTAACAGATACGCAGTATTTT
NA	TRBJ2-1	TRBV18	once	CASSEQVTAYNEQFF	TGTGCCAGCTCAGAACAGGTAACCGCTTACAATGAGCAGTTCTTC
NA	TRBJ1-3	TRBV6-6	few	CASSSKGLSSGNTIYF	TGTGCCAGCAGTTCCAAGGGACTGAGCTCTGGAAACACCATATATTTT
TRBD1	TRBJ2-1	TRBV2	few	CASKTGLSYNEQFF	TGTGCCAGTAAGACAGGGTTGTCCTACAATGAGCAGTTCTTC
TRBD1	TRBJ2-1	TRBV5-8	NA	CASSLTGRAYNEQFF	TGTGCCAGCAGCCTGACAGGGAGAGCCTACAATGAGCAGTTCTTC
NA	TRBJ1-1	TRBV7-9	NA	CASSSNTGPGERITEAFF	TGTGCCAGCAGCTCAAACACAGGTCCAGGGGAAAGAATCACTGAAGCTTTCTTT
NA	TRBJ2-7	TRBV4-1	NA	CASSPRPGVYGQYF	TGCGCCAGCAGCCCCCGGCCAGGGGTCTACGGGCAGTACTTC
NA	TRBJ1-3	TRBV27	NA	CASSLTGRSGNTIYF	TGTGCCAGCAGTCTTACAGGGCGTTCCGGAAACACCATATATTTT
TRBD1	TRBJ2-1	TRBV30	NA	CAWSVPDPGGRSYNEQFF	TGTGCCTGGAGTGTACCCGACCCAGGGGGTAGGTCCTACAATGAGCAGTTCTTC
TRBD1	TRBJ1-1	TRBV4-1	NA	CASSPGDRANTEAFF	TGCGCCAGCAGCCCTGGAGACAGGGCGAACACTGAAGCTTTCTTT
NA	TRBJ2-2	TRBV28	NA	CASRSVRELFF	TGTGCCAGCAGATCAGTAAGGGAGCTGTTTTTT